The rows below give T cell receptor beta chains drawn from one sample of a study of blood T cell repertoires in COVID-19. Clones were sequenced by immunoSEQ multiplex PCR, and TCRdb holds only the in-frame ones, with some missing. The sample contains 100,000 to 150,000 clones, more than 75% of which appear only once. Sequencing input: peripheral blood. These receptors all come from a man aged 45-65 years with acute or convalescent COVID-19. CDR3s include the opening cysteine and the closing phenylalanine or tryptophan. The order of the fields is D gene, V gene, clone size, J gene, CDR3 DNA, CDR3 protein. A D gene is named only where the DNA matches it firmly. Only some rows state a clone size, as once, few, many or a class for expanded clones.

>.|TRBV24-1|.|TRBJ1-1
TGTGCCACCAGAGACCGGGCAGGGCCAAACACTGAAGCTTTCTTT
CATRDRAGPNTEAFF
>.|TRBV19|.|TRBJ1-3
TGTGCCAGTAGTCCCGGACTGAAAAACACCATATATTTT
CASSPGLKNTIYF
>TRBD1|TRBV28|.|TRBJ1-3
TGTGCCAGCAGTTTGGTAGGGGGCAGCTCTGGAAACACCATATATTTT
CASSLVGGSSGNTIYF
>.|TRBV28|.|TRBJ1-5
TGTGCCAGCAGTTCTGGGGGGGGGAACAATCAGCCCCAGCATTTT
CASSSGGGNNQPQHF
>TRBD2|TRBV18|.|TRBJ2-7
TGTGCCAGCTCAGTGAGCGGGAGGGACCTCTCCGAGCAGTACTTC
CASSVSGRDLSEQYF
>TRBD2|TRBV24-1|.|TRBJ2-2
TGTGCCACCAGTGATTCACTAGCGGCGAGGCGGGAGCTGTTTTTT
CATSDSLAARRELFF
>TRBD1|TRBV29-1|.|TRBJ2-7
TGCAGCGTGGGTCCGGGACAGGGGGGCGAGCAGTACTTC
CSVGPGQGGEQYF
>.|TRBV5-1|.|TRBJ2-6
TGCGCCAGCAGCTTAAACTCGGCTGGGGCCAACGTCCTGACTTTC
CASSLNSAGANVLTF
>TRBD1|TRBV11-2|.|TRBJ2-2
TGTGCCAGCAGCTTACTGACAGGGCGTACCAACACCGGGGAGCTGTTTTTT
CASSLLTGRTNTGELFF
>.|TRBV11-2|.|TRBJ2-1
TGTGCCAGCAGCTTAGTGGGGGGCTCCTACAATGAGCAGTTCTTC
CASSLVGGSYNEQFF
>TRBD1|TRBV7-2|.|TRBJ1-6
TGTGCCAGCAGCTTTACAGGGGCTGGTTCACCCCTCCACTTT
CASSFTGAGSPLHF
>.|TRBV7-2|.|TRBJ1-1
TGTGCCAGCAGCTTTCAGGAGAACACTGAAGCTTTCTTT
CASSFQENTEAFF
>.|TRBV9|.|TRBJ2-5
TGTGCCAGCAGCGCCGGGGAGGGGGGTGAGACCCAGTACTTC
CASSAGEGGETQYF
>TRBD2|TRBV11-2|.|TRBJ2-7
TGTGCCAGCAGGGTAACTAGCGGGAACTACGAGCAGTACTTC
CASRVTSGNYEQYF
>.|TRBV10-3|.|TRBJ2-3
TGTGCCATCAGTGAGAACAAGGGAGTTAGTGCAGATACGCAGTATTTT
CAISENKGVSADTQYF
>.|TRBV4-1|.|TRBJ2-3
TGCGCCAGCAGCCAAGATGGTAGTCAGCGGCGCACAGATACGCAGTATTTT
CASSQDGSQRRTDTQYF
>TRBD2|TRBV5-1|.|TRBJ2-5
TGCGCCAGCAGCGGGGCGGGACTAGCGGGAAAAGAGACCCAGTACTTC
CASSGAGLAGKETQYF
>.|TRBV9|.|TRBJ2-1
TGTGCCAGCAGCGTGGCGGAGTCAGCCAATGAGCAGTTCTTC
CASSVAESANEQFF
>TRBD2|TRBV29-1|.|TRBJ2-2
TGCAGCGCTGAGGGACTAGCGGGATTGGCCGGGGAGCTGTTTTTT
CSAEGLAGLAGELFF
>TRBD1|TRBV23-1|.|TRBJ2-7
TGCGCCAGCAGTCAACCGGGACAGGGGGCGGGCGAGCAGTACTTC
CASSQPGQGAGEQYF
>.|TRBV7-2|.|TRBJ2-1
TGTGCCAGCAGCTTACAGGTGAGAAATGAGCAGTTCTTC
CASSLQVRNEQFF
>.|TRBV6-5|once|TRBJ2-7
TGTGCCAGCAGTTCCTTCTACGAGCAGTACTTC
CASSSFYEQYF
>TRBD2|TRBV18|.|TRBJ2-7
TGTGCCAGCTCGCCTTCTACTAGCGGAGCTTTCTACGAGCAGTACTTC
CASSPSTSGAFYEQYF
>.|TRBV27|.|TRBJ2-1
TGTGCCAGCAGTTTAAGGTCTAGTACCGAACGAGTATATGAGCAGTTCTTC
CASSLRSSTERVYEQFF
>.|TRBV6-1|.|TRBJ1-2
TGTGCCAGCAGTGAAATCGCCCGGAGAGATGGCTACACCTTC
CASSEIARRDGYTF
>.|TRBV5-5|.|TRBJ1-4
TGTGCCAGCAGCTTGACCCGACAGGTGAAGAATGAAAAACTGTTTTTT
CASSLTRQVKNEKLFF
>TRBD1|TRBV9|.|TRBJ2-5
TGTGCCAGCAGCGTTAGCCGGACAGGGTTCATGGAGACCCAGTACTTC
CASSVSRTGFMETQYF